The 17 T cell receptor beta chains listed next were all sequenced from one sample in a study of blood T cell repertoires in COVID-19. TCRdb keeps only in-frame clones here, not all; method: immunoSEQ multiplex PCR. The repertoire has a few hundred thousand clones, about nine tenths of them found once; the top ten carry about 4.6%. Source material: PBMCs or T cells enriched from blood (not recorded which). Receptors were obtained from a man between 25 and 39 years old who had recovered from COVID-19.

This clone was found once. A junction end diverges from the germline sequence, so it may reflect a read error. V and J are TRBV11-3 and TRBJ1-1, with 7 bases identical to TRBD1. The CDR3 is 14 residues long. Germline CDR1 is SGHNT and CDR2 is YENEEA. The CDR3 loop is CASGFPGTDTEAFF. In DNA, the CDR3 is TGTGCCAGCGGCTTTCCAGGGACAGACACTGAAGCTTTCTTT.

This sequence joins TRBV5-5 and TRBJ1-3; 11 bases are shared with TRBD1. Germline values: CDR1 SGHKS, CDR2 YYEKEE (reference sequence). J was trimmed by 7 bases and V by 3 bases; bases with no gene match: 6. This CDR3 spans 15 amino acids. This CDR3 reads CASSYAGDRGNTIYF. The CDR3 nucleotides are TGTGCCAGCAGCTATGCGGGGGACAGGGGGAACACCATATATTTT.

The gene calls are TRBV24-1 and TRBJ1-5; unclear D gene. The CDR3 runs 16 residues. Trimming removed 4 bases from V and 1 base from J, with 13 bases in between. In germline, CDR1 is KGHDR, CDR2 SFDVKD. CDR3 bases: TGTGCCACCAGTGAGGCGGGAGGGCTCAGCAATCAGCCCCAGCATTTT. This gives the protein CATSEAGGLSNQPQHF.

The chain has TRBV28 and TRBJ1-4; TRBD1 might be the D (5 bases). The ends were cut back, 3 bases at V and 5 bases at J, with 10 bases in the middle. CDR3 length equals 14 residues. The germline CDR1 and CDR2 sequences are MDHEN and SYDVKM. The CDR3: CASSLGGVNEKLFF. In DNA, the CDR3 is TGTGCCAGCAGTTTGGGGGGGGTAAATGAAAAACTGTTTTTT.

This chain links TRBV28 with TRBJ1-2, with D hard to call. The V end was cut by 5 bases, the J end by 4 bases, with 11 bases between. Germline values: CDR1 MDHEN, CDR2 SYDVKM. This CDR3 is 13 amino acids long. The CDR3 here is CASSPGDGYGYTF. DNA of the CDR3: TGTGCCAGCAGTCCAGGCGACGGCTATGGCTACACCTTC.

The CDR3 here is CATSRVPGSNQPQHF. The DNA for the CDR3 is TGTGCCACCAGCAGAGTTCCGGGTAGCAATCAGCCCCAGCATTTT. The rearrangement joins TRBV15 to TRBJ1-5; D call uncertain. Germline-derived CDR1 and CDR2 are LNHNV and YYDKDF (reference sequence). The CDR3 runs to 15 residues. The V gene lost 1 base and the J gene lost 0 bases, with 7 bases spanning the gap.

The V gene is TRBV7-9, the J gene TRBJ1-6, with D possibly matching TRBD1 (5 bases). The CDR3 consists of 14 residues. Trimming took 3 bases from V and 8 from J, leaving 11 bases between them. Germline assignment: CDR1 SEHNR and CDR2 FQNEAQ (reference sequence). Written as DNA, the CDR3 is TGTGCCAGCAGCTTGCCCCGGGACTATTCACCCCTCCACTTT. This codes for CASSLPRDYSPLHF.

The chain carries TRBV7-9 and TRBJ2-2, with 9 bases fitting TRBD2. The germline V gene encodes CDR1 SEHNR and CDR2 FQNEAQ (reference sequence). The CDR3 is 17 residues long. The trim removed 5 bases at V and 6 bases at J, leaving 13 bases unmatched. The CDR3, as DNA: TGTGCCAGCAGCCGCCCTCTAGCGGGATTGTTCCCCGGGGAGCTGTTTTTT. It yields the protein CASSRPLAGLFPGELFF. Full variable domain (missing parts from reference TRBV7-9 and TRBJ2-2): DTGVSQNPRHKITKRGQNVTFRCDPISEHNRLYWYRQTLGQGPEFLTYFQNEAQLEKSRLLSDRFSAERPKGSFSTLEIQRTEQGDSAMYLCASSRPLAGLFPGELFFGEGSRLTVL.

The rearrangement uses TRBV9 and TRBJ1-1; the match to TRBD1 covers 9 bases. Germline CDR1 reads SGDLS; CDR2 reads YYNGEE. This CDR3 comprises 18 residues. The V segment lost 4 bases and the J segment 5 bases; nucleotides outside the gene matches: 18. The CDR3: CASSPRGQGLGVSTEAFF. CDR3 DNA: TGTGCCAGCAGCCCAAGGGGACAGGGCCTAGGGGTTTCTACTGAAGCTTTCTTT.

The gene calls are TRBV19 and TRBJ1-1, with a tentative D call TRBD1 (6 bases). Germline V CDR1 and CDR2: LNHDA, SQIVND (reference sequence). Trimming stripped 6 bases from V and 2 bases from J, with 10 bases between. CDR3 size: 13 residues. The CDR3 loop reads CASRWGQNTEAFF. The DNA for the CDR3 is TGTGCCAGTAGATGGGGACAAAACACTGAAGCTTTCTTT.

The chain recombines TRBV7-9 with TRBJ2-5, with D hard to call. Germline loops: CDR1 SEHNR, CDR2 FQNEAQ (reference sequence). Between the trimmed V and J ends, which lost 5 bases and 5 bases, there was a span of 18 bases. The CDR3 sequence is 15 residues long. The CDR3 loop reads CASSQVGSERETQYF. CDR3 nucleotides: TGTGCCAGCAGCCAAGTGGGCTCGGAAAGGGAGACCCAGTACTTC.

The CDR3 nucleotides are TGTGCCAGCATCCCGAAGCTGACTAGCGGATCGAAGCAAGAGACCCAGTACTTC. Amino acid sequence: CASIPKLTSGSKQETQYF. The chain joins TRBV7-8 to TRBJ2-5, with 9 bases matching TRBD2. V lost 7 bases to trimming and J lost 2 bases; unmatched junction nucleotides: 17. There are 18 residues in the CDR3. Germline V lookup: CDR1 SGHVS, CDR2 FQNEAQ. Filled out from reference TRBV7-8 and TRBJ2-5, the complete variable domain reads GAGVSQSPRYKVAKRGQDVALRCDPISGHVSLFWYQQALGQGPEFLTYFQNEAQLDKSGLPSDRFFAERPEGSVSTLKIQRTQQEDSAVYLCASIPKLTSGSKQETQYFGPGTRLLVL.

The chain links TRBV28 to TRBJ2-7; D may be TRBD1 (6 bases). The CDR3 length is 16 residues. CDR1 and CDR2 (germline): MDHEN, SYDVKM. V was cut by 4 bases and J by 2 bases, with 18 bases left in between. CDR3 protein: CASSYRQASFTYEQYF. As DNA, the CDR3 is TGTGCCAGCAGTTACCGACAGGCGAGCTTCACCTACGAGCAGTACTTC.

DNA of the CDR3: TGTGCCAGCAGCTTAAGGGCGGGAGGTATTTCCGAGCAGTACTTC. This codes for CASSLRAGGISEQYF. This chain connects TRBV7-8 to TRBJ2-7, with 8 nucleotides matching TRBD2. The V gene end was trimmed by 2 bases and the J gene end by 6 bases; junction bases not matched to a gene: 9. CDR1 and CDR2 from the germline V gene are SGHVS and FQNEAQ. The CDR3 runs 15 residues.

The chain carries TRBV27 and TRBJ2-7; TRBD1 aligns across 7 bases. The V and J ends lost 2 bases and 4 bases, in that order; junction bases with no gene match: 2. The CDR3 totals 13 residues. Germline V gene lookup returns CDR1 MNHEY and CDR2 SMNVEV (reference sequence). The CDR3 region has the DNA TGTGCCAGCAGTTTAACGGGACAGTACGAGCAGTACTTC. Its translation: CASSLTGQYEQYF.

This clone was detected only a few times. V gene TRBV14 combines with J gene TRBJ2-1, with 10 bases matching TRBD2. Losses at the gene ends were 4 bases for V and 4 bases for J; bases not matched to a gene: 4. Germline-derived CDR1 and CDR2 are SGHDN and FVKESK. The CDR3 has 15 amino acids. The CDR3 spells CASSPRTSGYNEQFF. CDR3 nucleotide sequence: TGTGCCAGCAGCCCCCGGACTAGCGGTTACAATGAGCAGTTCTTC.

This chain connects TRBV7-6 to TRBJ1-6; TRBD1 agrees at 7 bases. V lost 3 bases and J lost 7; bases outside the gene matches: 3. Germline loops: CDR1 SGHVS, CDR2 FNYEAQ. The CDR3 runs 14 residues. The CDR3 DNA reads as TGTGCCAGCAGCTTGAGGGACAGCAATTCACCCCTCCACTTT. It is translated as CASSLRDSNSPLHF.